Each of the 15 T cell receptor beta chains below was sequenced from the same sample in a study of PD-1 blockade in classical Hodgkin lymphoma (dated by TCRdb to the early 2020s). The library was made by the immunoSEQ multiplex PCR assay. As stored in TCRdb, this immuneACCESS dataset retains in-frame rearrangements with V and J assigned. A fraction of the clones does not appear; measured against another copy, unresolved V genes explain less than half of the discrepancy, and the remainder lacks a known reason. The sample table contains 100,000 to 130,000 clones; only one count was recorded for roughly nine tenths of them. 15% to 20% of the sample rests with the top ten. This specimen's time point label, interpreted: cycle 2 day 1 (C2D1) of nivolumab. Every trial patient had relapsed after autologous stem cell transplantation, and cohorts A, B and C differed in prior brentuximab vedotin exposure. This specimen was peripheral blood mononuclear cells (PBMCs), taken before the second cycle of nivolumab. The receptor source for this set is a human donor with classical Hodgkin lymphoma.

CDR3 sequence reads: CASKPGGAITDTQYF. As DNA, the CDR3 is TGCGCCAGCAAACCAGGGGGGGCTATTACAGATACGCAGTATTTT. The genes are TRBV4-1 and TRBJ2-3; possibly TRBD1 or TRBD2 for D (7 bases each). The CDR3 loop spans 15 amino acids. V lost 7 bases to trimming and J lost 3 bases, with 17 bases between them. Per germline, CDR1 MGHRA and CDR2 YSYEKL.

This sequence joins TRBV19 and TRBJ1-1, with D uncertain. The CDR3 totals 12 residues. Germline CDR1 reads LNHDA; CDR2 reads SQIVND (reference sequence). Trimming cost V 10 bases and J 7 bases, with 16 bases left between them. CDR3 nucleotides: TGTGCCACCTTACACTTAGGGAATGAAGCTTTCTTT. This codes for CATLHLGNEAFF.

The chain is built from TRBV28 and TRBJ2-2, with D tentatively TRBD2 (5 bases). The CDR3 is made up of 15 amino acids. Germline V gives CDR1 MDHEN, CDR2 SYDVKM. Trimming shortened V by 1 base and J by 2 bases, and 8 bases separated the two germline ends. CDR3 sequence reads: CASSLSRANTGELFF. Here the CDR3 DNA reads TGTGCCAGCAGTTTATCGCGGGCTAACACCGGGGAGCTGTTTTTT.

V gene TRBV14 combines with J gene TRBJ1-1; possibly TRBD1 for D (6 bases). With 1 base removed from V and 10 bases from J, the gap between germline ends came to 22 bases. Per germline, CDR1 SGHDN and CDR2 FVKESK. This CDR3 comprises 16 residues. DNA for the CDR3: TGTGCCAGCAGCCAAGTTGGCGGACAGACGACCTCTCGAGCTTTCTTT. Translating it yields CASSQVGGQTTSRAFF.

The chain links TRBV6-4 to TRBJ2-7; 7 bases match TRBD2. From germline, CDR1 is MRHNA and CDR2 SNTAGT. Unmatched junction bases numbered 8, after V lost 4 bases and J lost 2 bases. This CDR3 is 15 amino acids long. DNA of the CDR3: TGTGCCAGCAGTGCCGGGGAGGGAGCTACCTACGAGCAGTACTTC. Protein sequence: CASSAGEGATYEQYF.

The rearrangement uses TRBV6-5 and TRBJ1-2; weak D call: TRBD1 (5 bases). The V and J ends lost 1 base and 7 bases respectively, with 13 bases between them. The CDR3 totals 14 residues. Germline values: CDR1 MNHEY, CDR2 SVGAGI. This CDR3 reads CASSYLFRVAGYTF. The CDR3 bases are TGTGCCAGCAGTTACTTGTTCAGGGTGGCTGGCTACACCTTC.

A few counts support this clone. The CDR3 reads CASSSSNTQYF. Here the CDR3 DNA reads TGTGCCAGCAGCTCGTCGAATACGCAGTATTTT. The rearrangement links TRBV5-6 to TRBJ2-3; D not certain. CDR1 is SGHDT and CDR2 is YYEEEE in the germline V gene. CDR3 length: 11 amino acids. V lost 3 bases, J lost 7 bases, and 6 bases lay in between.

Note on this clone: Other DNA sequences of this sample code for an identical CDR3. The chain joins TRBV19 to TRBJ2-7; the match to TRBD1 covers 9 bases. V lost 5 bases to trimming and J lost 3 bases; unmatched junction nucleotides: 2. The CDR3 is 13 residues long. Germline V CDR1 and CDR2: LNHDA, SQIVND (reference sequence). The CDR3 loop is CASSLGQGYEQYF. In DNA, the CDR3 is TGTGCCAGTAGTCTGGGACAGGGCTACGAGCAGTACTTC.

The CDR3 spells CAWSATGDTQYF. The DNA for the CDR3 is TGTGCCTGGAGCGCCACCGGGGATACGCAGTATTTT. The gene calls are TRBV30 and TRBJ2-3; D gene unclear. CDR1 GTSNPN and CDR2 SVGIG come from the germline V gene (reference sequence). V dropped 3 bases and J dropped 6 bases, with 10 bases sitting between them. CDR3 length: 12 amino acids.

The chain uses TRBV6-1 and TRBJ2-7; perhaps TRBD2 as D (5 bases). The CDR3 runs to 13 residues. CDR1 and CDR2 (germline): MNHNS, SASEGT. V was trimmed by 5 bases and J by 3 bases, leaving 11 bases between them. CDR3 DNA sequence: TGTGCCAGCAGTCCCCGGGGAGACTACGAGCAGTACTTC. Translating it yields CASSPRGDYEQYF.

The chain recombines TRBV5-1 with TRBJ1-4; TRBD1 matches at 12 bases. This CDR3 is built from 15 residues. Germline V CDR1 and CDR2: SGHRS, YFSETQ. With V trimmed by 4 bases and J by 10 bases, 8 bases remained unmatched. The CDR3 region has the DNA TGCGCCAGCAGCACCGGGGACAGGGGGCTTGGAAAACTGTTTTTT. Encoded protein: CASSTGDRGLGKLFF.

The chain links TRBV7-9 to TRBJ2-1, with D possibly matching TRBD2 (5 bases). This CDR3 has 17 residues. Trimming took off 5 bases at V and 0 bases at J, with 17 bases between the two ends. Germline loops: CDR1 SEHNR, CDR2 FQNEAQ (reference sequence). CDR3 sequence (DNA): TGTGCCAGCAGCCCCCCAGTGCGGGCCGACTCCTACAATGAGCAGTTCTTC. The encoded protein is CASSPPVRADSYNEQFF.

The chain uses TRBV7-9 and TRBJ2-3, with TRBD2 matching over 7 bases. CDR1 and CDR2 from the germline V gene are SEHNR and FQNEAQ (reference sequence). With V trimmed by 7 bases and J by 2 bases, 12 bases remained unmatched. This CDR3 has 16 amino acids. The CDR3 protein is CASTPPASGYTDTQYF. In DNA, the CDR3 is TGTGCCAGCACGCCCCCCGCTAGCGGTTACACAGATACGCAGTATTTT.

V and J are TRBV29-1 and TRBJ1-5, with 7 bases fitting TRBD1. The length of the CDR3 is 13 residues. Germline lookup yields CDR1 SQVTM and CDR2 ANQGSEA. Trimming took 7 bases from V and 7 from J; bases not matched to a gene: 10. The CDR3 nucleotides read TGCAGCGCCGCACAGGGGTCGGGGCAGCCCCAGCATTTT. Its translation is CSAAQGSGQPQHF.

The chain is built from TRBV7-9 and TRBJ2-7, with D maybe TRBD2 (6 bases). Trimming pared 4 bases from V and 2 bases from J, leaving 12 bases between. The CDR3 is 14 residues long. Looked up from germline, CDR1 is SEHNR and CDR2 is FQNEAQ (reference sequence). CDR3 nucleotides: TGTGCCAGCAGCTCCCCGGGAGAAACCTACGAGCAGTACTTC. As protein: CASSSPGETYEQYF.